Each of the 15 T cell receptor beta chains below was sequenced from the same sample in a study of blood T cell repertoires in COVID-19. This table comes from immunoSEQ multiplex PCR, and its TCRdb copy is limited to in-frame clones, with some not included. Of approximately 160,000 clones listed, roughly nine tenths are singletons. The sample consisted of peripheral blood. The origin of the receptors is a man in his fifties or sixties with acute or convalescent COVID-19.

About this clone itself: Other DNA sequences in the sample encode the same CDR3. CDR3 in amino acids: CASSVEGSGRSYEQYF. The CDR3, as DNA: TGTGCCAGCAGCGTAGAAGGGAGCGGGAGATCCTACGAGCAGTACTTC. The rearrangement links TRBV9 to TRBJ2-7; 8 nucleotides line up with TRBD2. Germline values: CDR1 SGDLS, CDR2 YYNGEE. Unmatched junction bases numbered 6, after V lost 0 bases and J lost 1 base. CDR3 length equals 16 residues.

The rearrangement joins TRBV5-6 to TRBJ2-7, with D perhaps TRBD1 (6 bases). The germline CDR1 and CDR2 sequences are SGHDT and YYEEEE. The ends were cut back, 0 bases at V and 4 bases at J, with 17 bases in the middle. The CDR3 has 16 amino acids. The CDR3 region has the DNA TGTGCCAGCAGCTTGGGACAGGAAATCATGAAATACGAGCAGTACTTC. Protein sequence: CASSLGQEIMKYEQYF. Supplemented by reference TRBV5-6 and TRBJ2-7, the full variable domain reads DAGVTQSPTHLIKTRGQQVTLRCSPKSGHDTVSWYQQALGQGPQFIFQYYEEEERQRGNFPDRFSGHQFPNYSSELNVNALLLGDSALYLCASSLGQEIMKYEQYFGPGTRLTVT.

The CDR3: CASSPSWSYEQYF. CDR3 bases: TGTGCCAGCAGTCCATCTTGGAGCTACGAGCAGTACTTC. The chain couples TRBV27 to TRBJ2-7; D is ambiguous. V lost 5 bases, J lost 3 bases, and 11 bases lay in between. Per germline, CDR1 MNHEY and CDR2 SMNVEV (reference sequence). This CDR3 has 13 amino acids.

The sample holds a few counts of this clone. V gene TRBV18 combines with J gene TRBJ2-7; 7 bases are shared with TRBD1. Germline CDR1 KGHSH, CDR2 LQKENI. Trimming cost V 3 bases and J 5 bases; bases outside gene matches: 10. The CDR3 has 15 amino acids. CDR3 protein: CASSPGQTSPNEQYF. The CDR3 bases are TGTGCCAGCTCACCGGGACAGACTTCCCCCAACGAGCAGTACTTC.

The chain is built from TRBV7-2 and TRBJ2-5, with TRBD2 as a possible D gene (5 bases). Germline-derived CDR1 and CDR2 are SGHTA and FQGNSA. Trimming cost V 2 bases and J 6 bases, with 13 bases left between them. The CDR3 totals 14 residues. CDR3 sequence (DNA): TGTGCCAGCAGCTTAATGTTGGGAGAACAGACCCAGTACTTC. It translates to CASSLMLGEQTQYF.

This clone has a single count. The CDR3 DNA reads TGTGCCAGCAGTTTACCAGGGGGCCAAGAGAATGGCTACACCTTC. It is translated as CASSLPGGQENGYTF. The V gene is TRBV28, the J gene TRBJ1-2, with 8 bases that match TRBD1. J gave up 6 bases and V 2 bases, and 8 bases lay outside the gene matches. The CDR3 length is 15 residues. CDR1 MDHEN and CDR2 SYDVKM come from the germline V gene.

The rearrangement uses TRBV3-1 (or the pseudogene TRBV3-2) and TRBJ2-2; 8 nucleotides line up with TRBD2. Losses at the gene ends were 4 bases for V and 6 bases for J; bases not matched to a gene: 25. The CDR3 spans 21 residues. Germline V gene data show CDR1 as LGHDT and CDR2 as YNNKEL (reference sequence). The CDR3 reads CASSRNPGGGSGGRGPGELFF. CDR3 coding DNA: TGTGCCAGCAGCCGAAATCCCGGGGGGGGTTCTGGCGGCAGAGGACCCGGGGAGCTGTTTTTT.

The V call is TRBV3-1 (or the pseudogene TRBV3-2), the J call TRBJ1-1; D gene unclear. Germline CDR1 reads LGHDT; CDR2 reads YNNKEL (reference sequence). The germline V and J ends were trimmed by 4 bases and 0 bases, with 6 bases remaining between them. The length of the CDR3 is 13 residues. CDR3 sequence (DNA): TGTGCCAGCAGCCCCACAGTGAACACTGAAGCTTTCTTT. Translating it yields CASSPTVNTEAFF.

V usage is TRBV27 and J usage is TRBJ1-1; the D gene is possibly TRBD1 (5 bases). V was shortened by 3 bases and J by 2 bases, with 10 bases between the two germline ends. Per germline, CDR1 MNHEY and CDR2 SMNVEV (reference sequence). CDR3 size: 14 residues. CDR3 nucleotide sequence: TGTGCCAGCAGTTTCAGACAGTCAAACACTGAAGCTTTCTTT. Protein: CASSFRQSNTEAFF.

This chain connects TRBV27 to TRBJ1-5; D call uncertain. The length of the CDR3 is 13 residues. Per germline, CDR1 MNHEY and CDR2 SMNVEV (reference sequence). The V gene lost 2 bases and the J gene lost 7 bases, with 9 bases spanning the gap. This CDR3 is CASSLRVGQPQHF. As DNA, the CDR3 is TGTGCCAGCAGTTTACGGGTTGGGCAGCCCCAGCATTTT.

The chain is built from TRBV7-2 and TRBJ1-2; D possibly corresponds to TRBD1 (6 bases). V was pared by 4 bases and J by 6 bases, with 12 bases between. The CDR3 totals 13 residues. CDR1 and CDR2 from the germline V gene are SGHTA and FQGNSA. The CDR3 DNA reads as TGTGCCAGCAGCTCAGGGGTTTCGAATGGCTACACCTTC. Its protein is CASSSGVSNGYTF.

The rearrangement joins TRBV20-1 to TRBJ2-1, with D unclear. The CDR3 sequence is 11 residues long. V lost 0 bases and J 12 bases, leaving 9 bases between the germline ends. Germline-derived CDR1 and CDR2 are DFQATT and SNEGSKA (reference sequence). The CDR3 bases are TGCAGTGCTAGAGATGGTAGAGGGCAGTTCTTC. This codes for CSARDGRGQFF.

The chain combines TRBV6-5 with TRBJ2-1, with TRBD1 matching over 8 bases. The trim removed 0 bases at V and 5 bases at J, leaving 6 bases unmatched. Germline CDR1 is MNHEY and CDR2 is SVGAGI. The CDR3 has 16 amino acids. Written as DNA, the CDR3 is TGTGCCAGCAGTTACTCGAGGCAGGGGGCCAACAATGAGCAGTTCTTC. As protein: CASSYSRQGANNEQFF.

V usage is TRBV7-9 and J usage is TRBJ1-4; TRBD1 might be the D (5 bases). Germline CDR1 and CDR2: SEHNR and FQNEAQ (reference sequence). Trimming removed 4 bases at V and 8 bases at J, with 14 bases between. The CDR3 has 14 amino acids. CDR3 in amino acids: CASSWGGLSEKLFF. The CDR3 DNA sequence: TGTGCCAGCAGCTGGGGGGGTCTCTCCGAAAAACTGTTTTTT.

The table lists this clone with a few counts. This chain's CDR3 is CASQTGMNTEAFF. In DNA form, the CDR3 reads TGTGCCAGCCAGACAGGGATGAACACTGAAGCTTTCTTT. The chain links TRBV3-1 (or the pseudogene TRBV3-2) to TRBJ1-1; 7 bases agree with TRBD1. V gave up 8 bases and J gave up 0 bases; unmatched junction bases: 3. The germline CDR1 and CDR2 sequences are LGHDT and YNNKEL (reference sequence). This CDR3 comprises 13 residues.